The rows below give T cell receptor beta chains drawn from one sample of a study of cytomegalovirus exposure and HLA in healthy donors. Clones were sequenced by immunoSEQ multiplex PCR, and TCRdb holds only the in-frame ones, with some missing. This table has 330,000 or so clones, 80% to 90% appearing once. The sample taken for sequencing was PBMCs. The receptors stem from a woman under 30 in good health and CMV-seronegative. Each CDR3 is given with its conserved first and last residue. The D gene is left open where the match is weak.

V	J	D	CDR3
TRBV9	TRBJ2-1	.	CASSVVSTGNNEQFF
TRBV2	TRBJ2-5	.	CASSAEYQETQYF
TRBV18	TRBJ2-7	.	CASSPPVGRDYEQYF
TRBV27	TRBJ1-2	TRBD1	CASSAGTGQEGGYGYTF
TRBV28	TRBJ1-2	TRBD1	CASSRQGNYGYTF
TRBV6-1	TRBJ1-4	.	CASSDPGVGKLFF
TRBV29-1	TRBJ2-6	.	CSVDEGSGANVLTF
TRBV6-1	TRBJ2-3	.	CASMRSGSTDTQYF
TRBV5-8	TRBJ2-7	.	CASSRDPLVYEQYF
TRBV6-6	TRBJ2-3	TRBD2	CASTSGSISDTQYF
TRBV9	TRBJ1-2	.	CASSVAPGADYGYTF
TRBV30	TRBJ2-7	TRBD1	CAWSGQGAIEQYF